Shown below are 32 T cell receptor beta chains from a single sample sequenced in a study of OX40 agonist ivuxolimab in advanced cancers. Some clones are missing from TCRdb's copy, which holds only in-frame ones; the method was immunoSEQ multiplex PCR. The sample has tens of thousands of clones; 85% to 90% are singletons. The starting material was CD4+ or CD8+ T cells sorted from blood, obtained in a trial of the OX40 agonist ivuxolimab. The receptor source for this set is an adult with an advanced solid tumor such as melanoma, head and neck, liver or kidney cancer.

Turning to this clone: A junction boundary mismatches the germline segment, possibly from a read error. V is TRBV28 and J is TRBJ2-7; a weak D match, TRBD1 (7 bases). The germline CDR1 and CDR2 sequences are MDHEN and SYDVKM. This CDR3 spans 13 amino acids. The DNA for the CDR3 is TGTGCCAGCAGGTGGGCCAGGGGGGACGAGTTTGGCTTC. It yields the protein CASRWARGDEFGF.

The chain recombines TRBV7-6 with TRBJ2-6, with D uncertain. V was trimmed by 2 bases and J by 2 bases, leaving 4 bases between them. This CDR3 comprises 14 residues. Germline values: CDR1 SGHVS, CDR2 FNYEAQ. CDR3 amino acids: CASSLSPGANVLTF. The CDR3 DNA reads as TGTGCCAGCAGCTTATCGCCTGGGGCCAACGTCCTGACTTTC.

This clone was seen once. V gene TRBV11-3 combines with J gene TRBJ2-1; 7 bases are shared with TRBD2. Losses at the gene ends were 4 bases for V and 5 bases for J; bases not matched to a gene: 14. The CDR3 runs 17 residues. In germline, CDR1 is SGHNT, CDR2 YENEEA. The CDR3 loop reads CASSSGGAGVRNNEQFF. DNA for the CDR3: TGTGCCAGCAGCTCCGGAGGGGCGGGAGTGAGGAACAATGAGCAGTTCTTC.

The gene calls are TRBV28 and TRBJ1-2; weak D call: TRBD1 (6 bases). This CDR3 spans 15 amino acids. Germline loops: CDR1 MDHEN, CDR2 SYDVKM. V lost 7 bases to trimming and J lost 5 bases, with 20 bases between them. CDR3 sequence reads: CASTPMAQGWYGYTF. The CDR3 DNA is TGTGCCAGCACCCCAATGGCGCAGGGGTGGTATGGCTACACCTTC.

This chain joins TRBV11-2 and TRBJ2-5; D remains ambiguous. The CDR3 covers 12 residues. V shed 5 bases and J shed 5 bases, with 9 bases lying between them. Germline loops: CDR1 SGHAT, CDR2 FQNNGV. CDR3 sequence (DNA): TGTGCCAGCAGCCCCGGAAGGGAGACCCAGTACTTC. Translating gives CASSPGRETQYF.

The rearrangement uses TRBV6-1 and TRBJ1-3, with D hard to call. CDR1 MNHNS and CDR2 SASEGT come from the germline V gene. The CDR3 covers 16 residues. With 4 bases removed from V and 0 bases from J, the gap between germline ends came to 13 bases. CDR3 in DNA: TGTGCCAGCAGTGTGATCAGCGCCGACTCTGGAAACACCATATATTTT. This gives the protein CASSVISADSGNTIYF.

J is TRBJ2-7 and V is TRBV7-9; possibly TRBD1 for D (7 bases). Trimming removed 3 bases from V and 0 bases from J, with 12 bases in between. The CDR3 has 15 residues. CDR1 and CDR2 (germline): SEHNR, FQNEAQ (reference sequence). In nucleotides, the CDR3 is TGTGCCAGCAGCTTTGCAGGGGGGCCCTCCTACGAGCAGTACTTC. Encoded protein: CASSFAGGPSYEQYF.

The sample holds a few counts of this clone. The sample contains more than one DNA sequence encoding this CDR3. CDR3 in amino acids: CASSALGLYYNEQFF. DNA for the CDR3: TGTGCCAGCAGCGCCTTAGGGCTGTACTACAATGAGCAGTTCTTC. The chain couples TRBV5-8 to TRBJ2-1; D is uncertain. Germline assignment: CDR1 SGHTS and CDR2 YDEGEE. The CDR3 contains 15 residues. Trimming stripped 4 bases from V and 3 bases from J, with 14 bases between.

In nucleotides, the CDR3 is TGCAGCGTTGAAGATCAGGGGACAGGGAACCACGAGCAGTACTTC. Translated: CSVEDQGTGNHEQYF. This chain uses TRBV29-1 with TRBJ2-7, with 9 bases that match TRBD1. The CDR3 has 15 amino acids. V gave up 0 bases and J gave up 5 bases; unmatched junction bases: 8. Germline-derived CDR1 and CDR2 are SQVTM and ANQGSEA.

The chain joins TRBV6-6 to TRBJ2-7; D remains unclear. The CDR3 totals 13 residues. V lost 7 bases, J lost 6 bases, and 16 bases lay in between. CDR1 and CDR2 (germline): MNHNY, SVGAGI (reference sequence). The CDR3 protein is CASTRSEGSEQYF. CDR3 bases: TGTGCCAGCACCCGCAGCGAAGGCTCCGAGCAGTACTTC.

V and J are TRBV2 and TRBJ1-6, with 8 bases aligning to TRBD1. This CDR3 region has 14 residues. J lost 8 bases, V lost 5 bases, and 5 bases had no gene match. From germline, CDR1 is SNHLY and CDR2 FYNNEI. CDR3 bases: TGTGCCAGCAGTACGGACAGGGACGATTCACCCCTCCACTTT. It specifies CASSTDRDDSPLHF.

This clone has just one count. CDR3 nucleotide sequence: TGTGCCAGCAGGGTCTTAAACCAAGAGACCCAGTACTTC. The encoded protein is CASRVLNQETQYF. V usage is TRBV7-9 and J usage is TRBJ2-5; D remains ambiguous. V lost 6 bases and J lost 0, with 8 bases in between. Germline V gene data show CDR1 as SEHNR and CDR2 as FQNEAQ (reference sequence). The CDR3 runs 13 residues.

Only a few counts were recorded for this clone. V gene TRBV27 combines with J gene TRBJ2-2, with unresolved D. CDR1 and CDR2 (germline): MNHEY, SMNVEV (reference sequence). This CDR3 spans 16 amino acids. V lost 3 bases and J 0 bases, leaving 11 bases between the germline ends. The CDR3, as DNA: TGTGCCAGCAGTTTGGCTGGCGCGGCGAACACCGGGGAGCTGTTTTTT. Protein: CASSLAGAANTGELFF.

The gene calls are TRBV6-5 and TRBJ1-2; TRBD1 is a possible D gene (6 bases). Germline V gene data show CDR1 as MNHEY and CDR2 as SVGAGI. This CDR3 comprises 14 residues. V lost 10 bases, J lost 0 bases, and 15 bases lay in between. The CDR3 here is CATDRTAANYGYTF. CDR3 nucleotides: TGTGCCACCGACAGGACAGCAGCTAACTATGGCTACACCTTC.

This chain joins TRBV14 and TRBJ2-4; D unclear. Trimming removed 1 base at V and 9 bases at J, with 10 bases between. Germline CDR1 reads SGHDN; CDR2 reads FVKESK. The CDR3 contains 13 residues. The CDR3 loop is CASSQVEVGIQYF. CDR3 nucleotide sequence: TGTGCCAGCAGCCAAGTCGAGGTTGGCATTCAGTACTTC.

The chain recombines TRBV29-1 with TRBJ1-2, with 7 bases identical to TRBD1. CDR1 and CDR2 from the germline V gene are SQVTM and ANQGSEA. The CDR3 has 12 residues. Trimming at V came to 7 bases and at J to 2 bases, leaving 4 bases not matched to a gene. This CDR3 is CSDQGVNYGYTF. In DNA, the CDR3 is TGCAGCGACCAGGGGGTGAACTATGGCTACACCTTC.

This rearrangement joins TRBV19 to TRBJ2-7; D possibly matches TRBD1 or TRBD2 (5 bases each). CDR3 length: 14 amino acids. Germline CDR1 is LNHDA and CDR2 is SQIVND (reference sequence). Trimming removed 6 bases from V and 2 bases from J, with 14 bases in between. The CDR3 region has the DNA TGTGCCAGTAGGAACCGGGACCCAACCTACGAGCAGTACTTC. Its protein is CASRNRDPTYEQYF. The whole variable domain, remainder taken from reference TRBV19 and TRBJ2-7, is DGGITQSPKYLFRKEGQNVTLSCEQNLNHDAMYWYRQDPGQGLRLIYYSQIVNDFQKGDIAEGYSVSREKKESFPLTVTSAQKNPTAFYLCASRNRDPTYEQYFGPGTRLTVT.

The chain recombines TRBV30 with TRBJ2-3; TRBD2 matches 7 bases. The V gene end was trimmed by 2 bases and the J gene end by 4 bases; junction bases not matched to a gene: 9. Germline values: CDR1 GTSNPN, CDR2 SVGIG (reference sequence). The CDR3 loop spans 15 amino acids. The CDR3 here is CAWSSGLGASDTQYF. The CDR3 coding sequence is TGTGCCTGGAGTTCTGGACTAGGGGCCTCAGATACGCAGTATTTT.

CDR3 region: CASTGDYGYTF. The CDR3 DNA reads TGTGCCAGCACGGGGGACTATGGCTACACCTTC. The chain couples TRBV2 to TRBJ1-2; D might be TRBD1 (5 bases). With 7 bases removed from V and 3 bases from J, the gap between germline ends came to 6 bases. In germline, CDR1 is SNHLY, CDR2 FYNNEI. This CDR3 spans 11 amino acids.

CDR3 sequence: CASSPHGMRDGEQYF. CDR3 nucleotide sequence: TGTGCCAGCAGTCCACACGGGATGAGGGACGGCGAGCAGTACTTC. The rearrangement uses TRBV9 and TRBJ2-7; D assignment may be TRBD1 or TRBD2 (5 bases each). Germline values: CDR1 SGDLS, CDR2 YYNGEE. This CDR3 has 15 amino acids. Trimming removed 5 bases at V and 6 bases at J, with 21 bases between.

This rearrangement joins TRBV15 to TRBJ1-4; 11 nucleotides line up with TRBD1. After removal of 5 bases from V and 7 bases from J, the junction contained 12 bases not matched to a gene. Germline lookup yields CDR1 LNHNV and CDR2 YYDKDF (reference sequence). The CDR3 runs to 17 residues. The CDR3 spells CATSGGFLGQGVEKLFF. CDR3 DNA: TGTGCCACCAGCGGAGGATTTCTGGGACAGGGGGTTGAAAAACTGTTTTTT.

The chain couples TRBV5-4 to TRBJ1-1, with a weak D call TRBD1 (6 bases). The CDR3 spans 14 residues. Per germline, CDR1 SGHNT and CDR2 YYREEE (reference sequence). Between the trimmed V and J ends, which lost 0 bases and 0 bases, there was a span of 6 bases. The CDR3 nucleotides read TGTGCCAGCAGCTTGGACAGGGTGAACACTGAAGCTTTCTTT. Its translation is CASSLDRVNTEAFF.

This clone appeared once. The chain employs TRBV5-6 and TRBJ1-1; D gene unclear. The germline gives CDR1 SGHDT, CDR2 YYEEEE. This CDR3 is 15 amino acids long. V was pared by 1 base and J by 2 bases, with 12 bases between. CDR3 DNA: TGTGCCAGCAGCTTGAGAGGGAGCCCTAACACTGAAGCTTTCTTT. Residues: CASSLRGSPNTEAFF.

This clone is judged medium-sized. The chain couples TRBV10-3 to TRBJ1-5; 9 positions match TRBD1. The germline CDR1 and CDR2 sequences are ENHRY and SYGVKD. This CDR3 has 14 amino acids. The trim removed 8 bases at V and 4 bases at J, leaving 6 bases unmatched. In nucleotides, the CDR3 is TGTGCCATCGGACCGGGACAGGGTAATCAGCCCCAGCATTTT. This encodes CAIGPGQGNQPQHF.

This clone was seen a handful of times. The gene calls are TRBV29-1 and TRBJ2-1, with 13 bases identical to TRBD2. Germline V lookup: CDR1 SQVTM, CDR2 ANQGSEA. The CDR3 is 17 amino acids. J lost 3 bases, V lost 4 bases, and 9 bases had no gene match. The CDR3 loop reads CSVGGTSGTGFYNEQFF. In nucleotides, the CDR3 is TGCAGCGTTGGAGGGACTAGCGGGACTGGGTTCTACAATGAGCAGTTCTTC.

This chain uses TRBV10-3 with TRBJ2-5; D unclear. The CDR3 is 12 residues long. Germline V CDR1 and CDR2: ENHRY, SYGVKD. With 6 bases removed from V and 0 bases from J, the gap between germline ends came to 5 bases. Here the CDR3 DNA reads TGTGCCATCAGCCGGGACCAAGAGACCCAGTACTTC. As protein: CAISRDQETQYF.

V gene TRBV10-3 combines with J gene TRBJ2-7; no clear D gene. The ends were cut back, 1 base at V and 7 bases at J, with 5 bases in the middle. The CDR3 extends over 11 amino acids. Germline V gene data show CDR1 as ENHRY and CDR2 as SYGVKD. The CDR3 DNA follows: TGTGCCATCAGTGAGTTACAAGAGCAGTACTTC. Amino acid sequence: CAISELQEQYF.

This chain connects TRBV5-1 to TRBJ1-4, with 8 bases lining up with TRBD1. Germline CDR1 is SGHRS and CDR2 is YFSETQ. The ends lost 4 bases at V and 6 bases at J; junction bases unmatched: 11. This CDR3 region has 16 residues. The chain's CDR3 is CASSENPGGGDEKLFF. Written as DNA, the CDR3 is TGCGCCAGCAGCGAAAATCCAGGGGGCGGGGATGAAAAACTGTTTTTT.

The J gene is TRBJ2-7, the V gene TRBV10-2; the match to TRBD2 covers 11 bases. CDR1 WSHSY and CDR2 SAAADI come from the germline V gene. The ends lost 4 bases at V and 7 bases at J; junction bases unmatched: 6. This CDR3 is 14 amino acids long. The DNA of the CDR3 is TGCGCCAGCAGTGTAGCGGGAGGGCCCCAGGAGCAGTACTTC. Its translation: CASSVAGGPQEQYF.

The chain combines TRBV19 with TRBJ1-3; no clear D. This CDR3 comprises 14 residues. Trimming cost V 3 bases and J 0 bases, with 6 bases left between them. The germline V gene encodes CDR1 LNHDA and CDR2 SQIVND (reference sequence). CDR3 nucleotide sequence: TGTGCCAGTAGTATCATGAGCTCTGGAAACACCATATATTTT. Its translation is CASSIMSSGNTIYF.

The chain joins TRBV7-9 to TRBJ2-5, with 10 bases lining up with TRBD2. The ends lost 8 bases at V and 4 bases at J; junction bases unmatched: 10. Germline V gene lookup returns CDR1 SEHNR and CDR2 FQNEAQ (reference sequence). The CDR3 spans 15 residues. CDR3 region: CASLRASGSGETQYF. DNA of the CDR3: TGTGCCAGCCTCCGAGCTAGCGGGAGTGGAGAGACCCAGTACTTC. Supplemented by reference TRBV7-9 and TRBJ2-5, the full variable domain reads DTGVSQNPRHKITKRGQNVTFRCDPISEHNRLYWYRQTLGQGPEFLTYFQNEAQLEKSRLLSDRFSAERPKGSFSTLEIQRTEQGDSAMYLCASLRASGSGETQYFGPGTRLLVL.

The chain joins TRBV18 to TRBJ2-1; 9 bases are a match to TRBD2. Germline V gene data show CDR1 as KGHSH and CDR2 as LQKENI. V lost 5 bases to trimming and J lost 4 bases; unmatched junction nucleotides: 6. The CDR3 is 15 residues long. The CDR3, as DNA: TGTGCCAGCTCAGGGGCGGGAGGGCGTTACAATGAGCAGTTCTTC. It translates to CASSGAGGRYNEQFF. The whole variable domain, filled in from reference TRBV18 and TRBJ2-1, reads NAGVMQNPRHLVRRRGQEARLRCSPMKGHSHVYWYRQLPEEGLKFMVYLQKENIIDESGMPKERFSAEFPKEGPSILRIQQVVRGDSAAYFCASSGAGGRYNEQFFGPGTRLTVL.